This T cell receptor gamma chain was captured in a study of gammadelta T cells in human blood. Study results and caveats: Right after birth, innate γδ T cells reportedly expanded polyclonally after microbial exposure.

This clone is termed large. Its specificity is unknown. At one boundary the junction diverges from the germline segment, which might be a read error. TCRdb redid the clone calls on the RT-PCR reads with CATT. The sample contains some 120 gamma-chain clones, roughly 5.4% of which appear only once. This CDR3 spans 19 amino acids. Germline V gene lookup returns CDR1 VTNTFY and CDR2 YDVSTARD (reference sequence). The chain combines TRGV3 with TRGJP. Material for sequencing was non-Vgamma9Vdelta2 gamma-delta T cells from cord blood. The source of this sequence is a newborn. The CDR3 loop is CATWDSLGGRELGKKIKVF. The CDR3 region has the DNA TGTGCCACCTGGGACAGTTTGGGGGGGCGAGAGTTGGGCAAAAAAATCAAGGTATTT.